A selection of T cell receptor beta chains follows, all from one sample in a study of blood T cell repertoires in COVID-19. Profiling relied on immunoSEQ multiplex PCR, and the TCRdb table lists in-frame clones only, not all of them. The sample lists tens of thousands of clones, 80% to 90% occurring once. Sequencing was performed on peripheral blood. These receptors originate from a man aged 35 to 55 with acute or convalescent COVID-19. Both conserved end residues are part of each CDR3. A D gene is named only where the DNA matches it firmly.

V gene	D gene	J gene	CDR3 protein	CDR3 DNA
TRBV30	TRBD1	TRBJ2-2	CAWSVLVQGAGELFF	TGTGCCTGGAGTGTACTAGTACAGGGGGCCGGGGAGCTGTTTTTT
TRBV6-7	TRBD1	TRBJ2-7	CASSPRPGQGPYEQYF	TGTGCCAGCAGTCCGCGACCGGGACAGGGTCCCTACGAGCAGTACTTC
TRBV30	-	TRBJ2-7	CAWSNRAEQYF	TGTGCCTGGTCTAACAGGGCCGAGCAGTACTTC
TRBV7-7	-	TRBJ2-3	CASSLRVFSPDTQYF	TGTGCTAGCAGCTTAAGAGTTTTTAGCCCAGATACGCAGTATTTT
TRBV11-3	TRBD1	TRBJ1-2	CASSLEGDRAGGYTF	TGTGCCAGCAGTCTGGAGGGGGACAGGGCAGGTGGCTACACCTTC
TRBV30	TRBD1	TRBJ2-7	CAWSVQTGDEQYF	TGTGCCTGGAGTGTGCAGACAGGGGACGAGCAGTACTTC
TRBV2	-	TRBJ2-7	CASGGQSYEQYF	TGTGCCAGCGGAGGACAGTCCTACGAGCAGTACTTC
TRBV6-1	-	TRBJ1-2	CASSEVGAASGVYGYTF	TGTGCCAGCAGTGAAGTGGGGGCAGCTTCTGGGGTCTATGGCTACACCTTC
TRBV6-5	TRBD1	TRBJ2-7	CASQRDRADEQYF	TGTGCCAGCCAACGGGACAGGGCGGACGAGCAGTACTTC
TRBV28	-	TRBJ2-7	CASSPTSSGEQYF	TGTGCCAGCAGTCCAACTTCGTCTGGCGAGCAGTACTTC
TRBV6-5	-	TRBJ1-4	CASSYGHRVGEKLFF	TGTGCCAGCAGTTACGGGCACAGGGTTGGAGAAAAACTGTTTTTT
TRBV5-1	TRBD1	TRBJ2-6	CASSPTLDRTSGANVLTF	TGCGCCAGCAGCCCGACCCTGGACAGGACCTCTGGGGCCAACGTCCTGACTTTC
TRBV19	-	TRBJ2-1	CASSRRGDAYNEQFF	TGTGCCAGTAGTAGGCGCGGGGACGCCTACAATGAGCAGTTCTTC
TRBV28	-	TRBJ2-2	CASSLLSTANTGELFF	TGTGCCAGCAGTTTGCTCTCGACAGCGAACACCGGGGAGCTGTTTTTT
TRBV5-4	-	TRBJ1-2	CAIDAFGGNYGYTF	TGTGCCATTGATGCCTTTGGCGGTAACTATGGCTACACCTTC
TRBV9	TRBD2	TRBJ2-1	CASSASGGASNEQFF	TGTGCCAGCAGCGCCAGCGGGGGGGCGTCCAATGAGCAGTTCTTC